The next 22 T cell receptor beta chains were all read from a single sample in a study of technical replicates of blood from four donors. Some clones are missing from TCRdb's copy, which holds only in-frame ones; the method was immunoSEQ multiplex PCR. The top ten hold less than 0.2% of the sample, which has about 80,000 clones, approximately 97% seen once. Sequencing was performed on T cells isolated from PBMCs. Source of these receptors: a human donor in good health.

The CDR3 loop reads CASAFTQGGAFF. The CDR3, as DNA: TGTGCCAGCGCCTTTACCCAGGGGGGCGCTTTCTTT. The rearrangement joins TRBV11-2 to TRBJ1-1; 7 nucleotides align to TRBD1. Germline CDR1 and CDR2: SGHAT and FQNNGV. CDR3 length equals 12 residues. V gave up 8 bases and J gave up 11 bases; unmatched junction bases: 11. Together with reference TRBV11-2 and TRBJ1-1, the CDR3 gives the full variable domain: EAGVAQSPRYKIIEKRQSVAFWCNPISGHATLYWYQQILGQGPKLLIQFQNNGVVDDSQLPKDRFSAERLKGVDSTLKIQPAKLEDSAVYLCASAFTQGGAFFGQGTRLTVV.

This chain uses TRBV4-1 with TRBJ1-5, with a possible D match to TRBD1 (5 bases). Trimming removed 1 base at V and 1 base at J, with 11 bases between. The CDR3 runs to 16 residues. From germline, CDR1 is MGHRA and CDR2 YSYEKL. CDR3 in DNA: TGCGCCAGCAGCCAAGGGGCAGGGCACAGCAATCAGCCCCAGCATTTT. Residues: CASSQGAGHSNQPQHF.

The chain couples TRBV2 to TRBJ1-4, with D perhaps matching TRBD1 (5 bases). Deletions cut 4 bases from V and 0 bases from J, with 9 bases between. Germline V lookup: CDR1 SNHLY, CDR2 FYNNEI. The CDR3 extends over 15 amino acids. CDR3 loop: CASSATGSTNEKLFF. The CDR3 nucleotides read TGTGCCAGCAGTGCTACAGGTTCAACTAATGAAAAACTGTTTTTT. Using reference TRBV2 and TRBJ1-4 for the parts outside the CDR3, the full variable domain is EPEVTQTPSHQVTQMGQEVILRCVPISNHLYFYWYRQILGQKVEFLVSFYNNEISEKSEIFDDQFSVERPDGSNFTLKIRSTKLEDSAMYFCASSATGSTNEKLFFGSGTQLSVL.

CDR3 in amino acids: CASIPLGANEKLFF. CDR3 DNA: TGTGCCAGCATCCCTTTAGGAGCTAATGAAAAACTGTTTTTT. V gene TRBV28 combines with J gene TRBJ1-4; D gene unclear. Per germline, CDR1 MDHEN and CDR2 SYDVKM. Trimming left V 7 bases short and J 3 bases short, with 12 bases between. The CDR3 is made up of 14 amino acids. The variable domain in full, with the rest retrieved from reference TRBV28 and TRBJ1-4, is DVKVTQSSRYLVKRTGEKVFLECVQDMDHENMFWYRQDPGLGLRLIYFSYDVKMKEKGDIPEGYSVSREKKERFSLILESASTNQTSMYLCASIPLGANEKLFFGSGTQLSVL.

This chain connects TRBV5-4 to TRBJ1-1; D might be TRBD1 (5 bases). Trimming took off 5 bases at V and 4 bases at J, with 15 bases between the two ends. CDR3 size: 14 residues. Germline V gene lookup returns CDR1 SGHNT and CDR2 YYREEE (reference sequence). CDR3 bases: TGTGCCAGCAGGCGGGACGGACCTCTCACTGAAGCTTTCTTT. Encoded protein: CASRRDGPLTEAFF.

This sequence joins TRBV19 and TRBJ2-4, with D possibly TRBD1 on 7 matching bases. Germline CDR1 LNHDA, CDR2 SQIVND (reference sequence). The CDR3 extends over 15 amino acids. Trimming removed 6 bases from V and 1 base from J, with 13 bases in between. CDR3 sequence reads: CASSRQGGAKNIQYF. The CDR3 nucleotides read TGTGCCAGTAGCCGACAGGGAGGTGCCAAAAACATTCAGTACTTC.

The sample holds one count of this clone. The chain uses TRBV19 and TRBJ1-5; D call uncertain. The CDR3 consists of 16 residues. The germline CDR1 and CDR2 sequences are LNHDA and SQIVND (reference sequence). Trimming cost V 8 bases and J 4 bases, with 21 bases left between them. The CDR3 nucleotides are TGTGCCAGTGCCCTGCCTCGGGAAAGCTCGAATCAGCCCCAGCATTTT. Encoded protein: CASALPRESSNQPQHF.

This clone was seen a single time. The genes are TRBV5-5 and TRBJ1-4; D is undetermined. The V gene lost 4 bases and the J gene lost 10 bases, with 23 bases spanning the gap. CDR1 is SGHKS, CDR2 YYEKEE, per germline (reference sequence). The CDR3 length is 16 residues. For the CDR3, the DNA is TGTGCCAGCAGCGACCTGGACTTGGAGGGATCCCCAAAACTGTTTTTT. Amino acids: CASSDLDLEGSPKLFF.

The V gene is TRBV5-1, the J gene TRBJ1-1, with TRBD1 as a possible D gene (6 bases). Trimming removed 0 bases at V and 0 bases at J, with 9 bases between. The germline gives CDR1 SGHRS, CDR2 YFSETQ. The CDR3 covers 15 residues. CDR3 coding DNA: TGCGCCAGCAGCTTGGCCAGGGGCATGAACACTGAAGCTTTCTTT. It translates to CASSLARGMNTEAFF.

CDR3 in DNA: TGTGCCAGCAGTAGGGGTGTGGGTCAGGGGGTACAGACCCAGTACTTC. This codes for CASSRGVGQGVQTQYF. J is TRBJ2-5 and V is TRBV28, with 7 bases that match TRBD1. Germline V gives CDR1 MDHEN, CDR2 SYDVKM. The V segment lost 5 bases and the J segment 6 bases; nucleotides outside the gene matches: 15. The CDR3 contains 16 residues.

This chain links TRBV15 with TRBJ2-2; D perhaps matches TRBD2 (6 bases). V was trimmed by 4 bases and J by 4 bases, leaving 10 bases between them. The CDR3 runs to 14 residues. Germline V gives CDR1 LNHNV, CDR2 YYDKDF (reference sequence). In DNA, the CDR3 is TGTGCCACCAGCAAGCGGCGGGGCACCGGGGAGCTGTTTTTT. Its protein is CATSKRRGTGELFF.

The genes are TRBV28 and TRBJ2-7; the match to TRBD2 covers 9 bases. The ends lost 6 bases at V and 0 bases at J; junction bases unmatched: 3. The CDR3 sequence is 14 residues long. Germline V lookup: CDR1 MDHEN, CDR2 SYDVKM. CDR3 coding DNA: TGTGCCAGCAGCCCGGGACTAGCCTCCTACGAGCAGTACTTC. Translated: CASSPGLASYEQYF. Full variable domain (remainder filled in from reference TRBV28 and TRBJ2-7): DVKVTQSSRYLVKRTGEKVFLECVQDMDHENMFWYRQDPGLGLRLIYFSYDVKMKEKGDIPEGYSVSREKKERFSLILESASTNQTSMYLCASSPGLASYEQYFGPGTRLTVT.

The rearrangement uses TRBV6-6 and TRBJ1-5, with TRBD1 matching over 8 bases. Per germline, CDR1 MNHNY and CDR2 SVGAGI (reference sequence). Trimming removed 5 bases from V and 5 bases from J; junction bases left unmatched: 5. The CDR3 is 14 residues long. Written as DNA, the CDR3 is TGTGCCAGCAGTATGGACAGGGAGTATCAGCCCCAGCATTTT. As protein: CASSMDREYQPQHF.

The chain uses TRBV6-4 and TRBJ1-1, with a tentative D call TRBD1 (6 bases). The CDR3 loop spans 12 amino acids. Per germline, CDR1 MRHNA and CDR2 SNTAGT. The germline V and J ends were trimmed by 11 bases and 2 bases, with 12 bases remaining between them. Here the CDR3 reads CAGPGTNTEAFF. The CDR3 DNA follows: TGTGCCGGACCGGGGACAAACACTGAAGCTTTCTTT.

The chain links TRBV2 to TRBJ2-5; no definite D call. CDR3 length equals 11 residues. The V end was cut by 4 bases, the J end by 4 bases, with 4 bases between. The V gene's germline CDR1 is SNHLY and CDR2 FYNNEI. This chain's CDR3 is CASSVRETQYF. As DNA, the CDR3 is TGTGCCAGCAGTGTGAGAGAGACCCAGTACTTC.

The V call is TRBV5-6, the J call TRBJ2-4; D gene uncertain. Trimming left V 4 bases short and J 0 bases short, with 14 bases between. The germline CDR1 and CDR2 sequences are SGHDT and YYEEEE. The CDR3 has 16 amino acids. DNA for the CDR3: TGTGCCAGCAGCGAAACTGGGCGAATAGCCAAAAACATTCAGTACTTC. This encodes CASSETGRIAKNIQYF.

The rearrangement links TRBV27 to TRBJ1-1, with TRBD1 matching 7 bases. Germline trimming cut 3 bases from V and 2 bases from J; bases unmatched to any gene: 3. This CDR3 is 14 amino acids long. Germline-derived CDR1 and CDR2 are MNHEY and SMNVEV (reference sequence). The CDR3 spells CASSFGTDNTEAFF. In nucleotides, the CDR3 is TGTGCCAGCAGTTTTGGGACAGACAACACTGAAGCTTTCTTT.

J is TRBJ2-3 and V is TRBV27; the D gene is possibly TRBD2 (6 bases). Germline CDR1 and CDR2: MNHEY and SMNVEV (reference sequence). Trimming shortened V by 0 bases and J by 0 bases, and 16 bases separated the two germline ends. This CDR3 has 18 amino acids. The CDR3 reads CASSLSGITGTSTDTQYF. The DNA of the CDR3 is TGTGCCAGCAGTTTATCGGGAATTACCGGGACTAGCACAGATACGCAGTATTTT.

The chain employs TRBV6-5 and TRBJ2-3; 8 positions agree with TRBD1. The CDR3 consists of 16 residues. V gave up 2 bases and J gave up 3 bases; unmatched junction bases: 7. Germline lookup yields CDR1 MNHEY and CDR2 SVGAGI. As DNA, the CDR3 is TGTGCCAGCAGTTACGGGTTTGGGACAGGTACAGATACGCAGTATTTT. Its protein is CASSYGFGTGTDTQYF.

The chain joins TRBV7-6 to TRBJ1-4; TRBD1 matches 10 bases. V gave up 5 bases and J gave up 7 bases; unmatched junction bases: 7. Germline assignment: CDR1 SGHVS and CDR2 FNYEAQ. CDR3 length: 15 amino acids. CDR3 bases: TGTGCCAGCAGCCCCTCCGGGACAGGGGTTGAAAAACTGTTTTTT. Its translation is CASSPSGTGVEKLFF.

The rearrangement links TRBV6-4 to TRBJ2-7; D is unresolved. The length of the CDR3 is 14 residues. V lost 9 bases and J 3 bases, leaving 18 bases between the germline ends. Germline CDR1 MRHNA, CDR2 SNTAGT. The CDR3 spells CARQLILPNYEQYF. The CDR3 DNA follows: TGTGCCAGGCAACTTATCCTGCCAAACTACGAGCAGTACTTC.

Here the CDR3 DNA reads TGTGCCAGTAGTATAGATCTGACAGCAGATCAGCCCCAGCATTTT. Translating it yields CASSIDLTADQPQHF. The V call is TRBV19, the J call TRBJ1-5; TRBD1 might be the D (5 bases). CDR3 length equals 15 residues. V was shortened by 0 bases and J by 5 bases, with 11 bases between the two germline ends. Germline lookup yields CDR1 LNHDA and CDR2 SQIVND (reference sequence). Full variable domain (remainder filled in from reference TRBV19 and TRBJ1-5): DGGITQSPKYLFRKEGQNVTLSCEQNLNHDAMYWYRQDPGQGLRLIYYSQIVNDFQKGDIAEGYSVSREKKESFPLTVTSAQKNPTAFYLCASSIDLTADQPQHFGDGTRLSIL.